These 3 T cell receptor beta chains were all obtained from the same sample, sequenced in a study of early T cells in non-severe SARS-CoV-2 infection (dated by TCRdb to the early 2020s). Library preparation used 5' RACE. The sample was run on a NextSeq 500. TCRdb reran the public reads through fastp at Q25 and MiXCR, keeping productive beta chains. One record per CDR3 amino acid sequence lists the most common genes and DNA. This sample lists about 97,000 distinct CDR3 sequences; approximately 11% were detected once. In total, the top ten clones hold approximately 4.7% of the sample. The source material was whole blood, sampled at baseline. These receptors all stem from an adult who was a healthcare worker with PCR-confirmed SARS-CoV-2 infection or an uninfected control (not recorded which).

V is TRBV9 and J is TRBJ1-1; the match to TRBD1 covers 7 bases. The CDR3 contains 14 residues. Germline CDR1 is SGDLS and CDR2 is YYNGEE. V lost 5 bases and J lost 7; bases outside the gene matches: 11. The DNA for the CDR3 is TGTGCCAGCAGTACGGCGGGGGACAGTCTTGAAGCTTTCTTT. Residues: CASSTAGDSLEAFF.

The chain employs TRBV11-2 and TRBJ2-1, with a weak D call TRBD2 (6 bases). Trimming pared 5 bases from V and 4 bases from J, leaving 15 bases between. Germline CDR1 is SGHAT and CDR2 is FQNNGV. The length of the CDR3 is 15 residues. Written as DNA, the CDR3 is TGTGCCAGCAGCCTAAAAGGAGGGCCGTACAATGAGCAGTTCTTC. Translated: CASSLKGGPYNEQFF.

This chain connects TRBV18 to TRBJ1-2, with a possible D match to TRBD1 (6 bases). Germline CDR1 is KGHSH and CDR2 is LQKENI. The V and J ends lost 2 bases and 5 bases respectively, with 12 bases between them. The CDR3 extends over 14 amino acids. The CDR3 DNA reads as TGTGCCAGCTCACCAGCGACAGGAACGTATGGCTACACCTTC. It translates to CASSPATGTYGYTF.